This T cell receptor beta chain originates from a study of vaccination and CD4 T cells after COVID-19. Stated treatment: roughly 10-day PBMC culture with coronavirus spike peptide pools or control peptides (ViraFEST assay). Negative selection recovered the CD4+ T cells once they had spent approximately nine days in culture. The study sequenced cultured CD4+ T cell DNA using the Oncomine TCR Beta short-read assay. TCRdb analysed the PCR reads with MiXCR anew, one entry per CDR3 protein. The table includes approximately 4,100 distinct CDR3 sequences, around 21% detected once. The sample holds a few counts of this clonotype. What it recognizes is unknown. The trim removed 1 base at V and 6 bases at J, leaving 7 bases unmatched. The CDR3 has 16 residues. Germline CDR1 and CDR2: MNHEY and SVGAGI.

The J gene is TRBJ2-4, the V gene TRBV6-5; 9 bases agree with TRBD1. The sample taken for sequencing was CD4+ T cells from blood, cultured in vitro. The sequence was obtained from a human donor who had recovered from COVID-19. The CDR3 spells CASSYLTTGGRNIQYF. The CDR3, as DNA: TGTGCCAGCAGTTACTTAACGACAGGGGGTCGAAACATTCAGTACTTC.